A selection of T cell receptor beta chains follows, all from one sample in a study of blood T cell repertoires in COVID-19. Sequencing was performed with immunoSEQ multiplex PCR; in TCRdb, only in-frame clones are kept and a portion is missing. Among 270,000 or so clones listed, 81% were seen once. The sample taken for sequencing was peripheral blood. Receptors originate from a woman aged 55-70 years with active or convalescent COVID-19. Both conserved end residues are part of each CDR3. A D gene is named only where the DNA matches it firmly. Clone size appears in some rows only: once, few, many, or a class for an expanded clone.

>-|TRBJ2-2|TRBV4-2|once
TGTGCCAGCAGCCAAGACCCCGGAAGAGGAACCGGGGAGCTGTTTTTT
CASSQDPGRGTGELFF
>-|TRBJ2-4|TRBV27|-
TGTGCCAGCAGTTTATCGGGAGGTATGGGCAAAAACATTCAGTACTTC
CASSLSGGMGKNIQYF
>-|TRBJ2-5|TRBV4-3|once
TGCGCCAGCAGCCAAGGAGAACAGGAGTGGGAGACCCAGTACTTC
CASSQGEQEWETQYF
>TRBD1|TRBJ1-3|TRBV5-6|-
TGTGCCACGAACAGGGGATTTACTGGAAACACCATATATTTT
CATNRGFTGNTIYF
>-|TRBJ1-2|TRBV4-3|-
TGCGCCAGCAGCCAAGATTACACAGGTGCTTATGGCTACACCTTC
CASSQDYTGAYGYTF
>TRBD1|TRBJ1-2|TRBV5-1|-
TGCGCCAGCAGCTTGGAGCCCCAGGGGACAGCTAACTATGGCTACACCTTC
CASSLEPQGTANYGYTF
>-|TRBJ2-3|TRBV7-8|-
TGTGCCAGCAGCCCAGTCACAGATACGCAGTATTTT
CASSPVTDTQYF
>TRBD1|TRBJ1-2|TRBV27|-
TGTGCCAGCAGTTTCCGGGACAGGGATGGCGGCTACACCTTC
CASSFRDRDGGYTF
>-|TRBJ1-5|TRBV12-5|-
TGTGCTAGTGGTCTGTATTATCAGCCCCAGCATTTT
CASGLYYQPQHF
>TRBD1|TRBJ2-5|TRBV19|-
TGTGCCAGTAGAGGGACAGGAGACCCCCAAGAGACCCAGTACTTC
CASRGTGDPQETQYF
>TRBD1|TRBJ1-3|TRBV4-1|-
TGCGCCAGCAGCCCGGACAGGGGCTCTGGAAACACCATATATTTT
CASSPDRGSGNTIYF
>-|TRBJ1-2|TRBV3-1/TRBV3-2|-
TGTGCCAGCAGCCAAGAGAGACAGAACTATGGCTACACCTTC
CASSQERQNYGYTF
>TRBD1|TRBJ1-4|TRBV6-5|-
TGTGCCAGCAGTTACCTCGCGACAGGGGGTGGTGAAAAACTGTTTTTT
CASSYLATGGGEKLFF
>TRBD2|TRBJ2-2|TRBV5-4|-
TGTGCCAGCAGCTCCGGGACTACGGGGAACACCGGGGAGCTGTTTTTT
CASSSGTTGNTGELFF
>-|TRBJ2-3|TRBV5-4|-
TGTGCCAGCAGCTTTCAGTCTAGCACAGATACGCAGTATTTT
CASSFQSSTDTQYF
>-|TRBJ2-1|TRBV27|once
TGTGCCAGCAGTTTAAGCAACGATGAGCAGTTCTTC
CASSLSNDEQFF
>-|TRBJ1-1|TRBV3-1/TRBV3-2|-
TGTGCCAGCAGCCAGGAGCGGATCACTGAAGCTTTCTTT
CASSQERITEAFF
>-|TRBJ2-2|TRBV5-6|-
TGTGCCAGCAGCCCAGAGGACACCGGGGAGCTGTTTTTT
CASSPEDTGELFF
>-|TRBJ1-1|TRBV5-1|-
TGCGCCAGCGCCTCCGATGGAGGGACTGAAGCTTTCTTT
CASASDGGTEAFF
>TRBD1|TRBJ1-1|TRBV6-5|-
TGTGCCAGCAGAGGGACAGACAACACTGAAGCTTTCTTT
CASRGTDNTEAFF
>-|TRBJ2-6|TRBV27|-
TGTGCCAGCAGTCAAAAGTGGAGGTCTGGGGCCAACGTCCTGACTTTC
CASSQKWRSGANVLTF
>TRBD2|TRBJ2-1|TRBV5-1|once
TGCGCCAGCAGCTACTATCTAGCGGGGGGGCTGGGCTCCTACAATGAGCAGTTCTTC
CASSYYLAGGLGSYNEQFF
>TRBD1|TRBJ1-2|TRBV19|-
TGTGCCAGTAGTGACTCACAGGGGGCTAACTATGGCTACACCTTC
CASSDSQGANYGYTF
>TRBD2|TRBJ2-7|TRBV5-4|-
TGTGCCAGCAGCTTTCGGACTAGTAGATACGAGCAGTACTTC
CASSFRTSRYEQYF
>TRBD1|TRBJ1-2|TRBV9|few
TGTGCCAGCAGCGTAGCTGACAGGGTTGGCTACACCTTC
CASSVADRVGYTF
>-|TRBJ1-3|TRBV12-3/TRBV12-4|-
TGTGCCAGCAGTTTTGGGGGCCGGAACACCATATATTTT
CASSFGGRNTIYF
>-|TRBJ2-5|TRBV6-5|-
TGTGCCAGCAGTTACTCGGCCGGGTCCCAAGAGACCCAGTACTTC
CASSYSAGSQETQYF
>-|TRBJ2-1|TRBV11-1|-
TGTGCCAGCAGCCCGACAGCCTACAATGAGCAGTTCTTC
CASSPTAYNEQFF
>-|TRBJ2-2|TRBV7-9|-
TGTGCCAGCAGCTTGGCCCAGGGAAGCACCGGGGAGCTGTTTTTT
CASSLAQGSTGELFF
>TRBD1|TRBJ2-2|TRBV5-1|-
TGCGCCAGCAGTTCTTCAGGGGGTTCGAACACCGGGGAGCTGTTTTTT
CASSSSGGSNTGELFF